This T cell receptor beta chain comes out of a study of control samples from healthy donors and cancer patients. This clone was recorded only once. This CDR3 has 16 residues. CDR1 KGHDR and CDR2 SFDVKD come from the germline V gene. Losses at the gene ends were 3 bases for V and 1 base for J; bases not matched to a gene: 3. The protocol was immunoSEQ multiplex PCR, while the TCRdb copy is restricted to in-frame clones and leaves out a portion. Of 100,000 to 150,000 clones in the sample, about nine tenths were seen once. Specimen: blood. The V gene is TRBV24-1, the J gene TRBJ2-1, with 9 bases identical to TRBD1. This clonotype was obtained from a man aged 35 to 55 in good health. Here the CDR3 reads CATSDGGTGSYNEQFF. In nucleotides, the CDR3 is TGTGCCACCAGTGATGGTGGGACAGGGTCCTACAATGAGCAGTTCTTC.